This TCR beta chain is from a study of blood T cell repertoires in COVID-19. Donors were grouped by their self-reported clinical history. V lost 6 bases and J lost 5, with 13 bases in between. This CDR3 region has 13 residues. The V gene's germline CDR1 is MNHEY and CDR2 SMNVEV (reference sequence). Clones were read by immunoSEQ multiplex PCR, and TCRdb kept only the in-frame ones, dropping some. Seen here are about 370,000 clones, approximately 90% observed once, and the top ten hold around 1%. The chain is built from TRBV27 and TRBJ1-2; weak D call: TRBD1 (6 bases). The TCR originated in a young man who had recovered from COVID-19. What was sequenced was PBMCs or T cells enriched from blood (not recorded which). CDR3 protein: CASSVRGAYGYTF. Here the CDR3 DNA reads TGTGCCAGCAGCGTTCGGGGGGCATATGGCTACACCTTC.